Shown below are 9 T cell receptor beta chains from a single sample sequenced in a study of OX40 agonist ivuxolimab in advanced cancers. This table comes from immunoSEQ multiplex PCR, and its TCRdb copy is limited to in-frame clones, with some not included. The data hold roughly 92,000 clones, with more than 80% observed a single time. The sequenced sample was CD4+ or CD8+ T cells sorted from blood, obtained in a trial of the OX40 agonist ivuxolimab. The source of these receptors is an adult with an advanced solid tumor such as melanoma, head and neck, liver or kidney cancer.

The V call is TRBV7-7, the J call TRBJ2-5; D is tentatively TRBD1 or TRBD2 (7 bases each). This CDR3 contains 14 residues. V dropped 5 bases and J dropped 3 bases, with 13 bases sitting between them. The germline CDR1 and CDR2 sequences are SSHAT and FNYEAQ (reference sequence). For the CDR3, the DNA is TGTGCCAGCAGCCCGACAGGGAGGGAAGAGACCCAGTACTTC. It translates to CASSPTGREETQYF.

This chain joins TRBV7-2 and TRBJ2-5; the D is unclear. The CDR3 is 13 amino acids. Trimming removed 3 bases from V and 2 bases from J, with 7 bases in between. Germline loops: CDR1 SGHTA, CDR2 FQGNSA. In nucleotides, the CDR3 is TGTGCCAGCAGCTTCCGAGTACAAGAGACCCAGTACTTC. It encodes CASSFRVQETQYF.

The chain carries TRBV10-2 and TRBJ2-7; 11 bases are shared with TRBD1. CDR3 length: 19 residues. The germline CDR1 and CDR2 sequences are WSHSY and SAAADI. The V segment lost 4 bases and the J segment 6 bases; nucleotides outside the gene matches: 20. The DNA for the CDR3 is TGCGCCAGCAGTGTCCCTCCTCAAGCAGCGGGACAGGGGGATTTCGAGCAGTACTTC. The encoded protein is CASSVPPQAAGQGDFEQYF.

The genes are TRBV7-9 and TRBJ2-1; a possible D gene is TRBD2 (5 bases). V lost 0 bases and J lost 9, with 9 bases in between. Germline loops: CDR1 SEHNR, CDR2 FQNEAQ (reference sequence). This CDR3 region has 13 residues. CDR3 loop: CASSLATRGEQFF. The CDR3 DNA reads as TGTGCCAGCAGCTTAGCCACTAGAGGTGAGCAGTTCTTC.

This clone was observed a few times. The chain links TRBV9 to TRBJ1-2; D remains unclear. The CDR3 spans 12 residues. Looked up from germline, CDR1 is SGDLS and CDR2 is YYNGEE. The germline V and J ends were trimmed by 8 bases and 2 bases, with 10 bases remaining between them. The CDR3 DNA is TGTGCCAGTTCGACACAGAACTATGGCTACACCTTC. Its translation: CASSTQNYGYTF.

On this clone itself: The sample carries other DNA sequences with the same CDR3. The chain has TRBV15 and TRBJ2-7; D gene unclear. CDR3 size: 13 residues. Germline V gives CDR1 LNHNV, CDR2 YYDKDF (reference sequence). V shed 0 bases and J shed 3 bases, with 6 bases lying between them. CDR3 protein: CATSRDISYEQYF. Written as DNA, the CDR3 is TGTGCCACCAGCAGAGATATCAGCTACGAGCAGTACTTC.

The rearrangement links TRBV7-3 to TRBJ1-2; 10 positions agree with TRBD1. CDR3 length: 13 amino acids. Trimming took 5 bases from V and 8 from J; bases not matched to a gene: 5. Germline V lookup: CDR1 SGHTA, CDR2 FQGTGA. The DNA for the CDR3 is TGTGCCAGCAGCGTGGACAGGGGGAACGGCTACACCTTC. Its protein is CASSVDRGNGYTF.

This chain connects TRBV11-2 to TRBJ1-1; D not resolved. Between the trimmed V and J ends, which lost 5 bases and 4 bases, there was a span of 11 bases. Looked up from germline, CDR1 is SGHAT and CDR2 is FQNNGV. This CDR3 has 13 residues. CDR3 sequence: CASSAQRTTEAFF. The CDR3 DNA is TGTGCCAGCAGCGCCCAGCGAACCACTGAAGCTTTCTTT. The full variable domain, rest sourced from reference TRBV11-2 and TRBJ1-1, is EAGVAQSPRYKIIEKRQSVAFWCNPISGHATLYWYQQILGQGPKLLIQFQNNGVVDDSQLPKDRFSAERLKGVDSTLKIQPAKLEDSAVYLCASSAQRTTEAFFGQGTRLTVV.

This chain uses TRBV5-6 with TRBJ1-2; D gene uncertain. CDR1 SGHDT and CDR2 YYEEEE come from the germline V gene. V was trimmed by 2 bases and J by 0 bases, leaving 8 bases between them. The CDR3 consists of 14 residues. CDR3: CASSFSPTNYGYTF. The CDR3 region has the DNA TGTGCCAGCAGCTTTTCCCCGACTAACTATGGCTACACCTTC.